The following is a T cell receptor beta chain sequence with its context. As yet, its antigen is unknown. These data come from a study of T cells in Graves' hyperthyroidism and ophthalmopathy. Study-wide background: Prior to any treatment, at the point of initial diagnosis, peripheral blood was collected.

Enrolled ophthalmopathy patients presented with a Clinical Activity Score of at least 3, a NOSPECS grade of at least 4, and disease duration under 3 months. Thyroid ultrasound, orbital computed tomography, clinical symptoms, and serum thyroxine and TRAb underpinned diagnoses. Study findings and constraints: Most thyroid clonotypes with frequency above 0.001 were detected in blood.

TCR beta CDR3 regions were amplified from RNA. TCR CDR3 underwent first-round RT-PCR with the HTBI primer set. TCRdb re-analysed the multiplex PCR reads in MiXCR, keeping a single row per CDR3 protein. The sample consists of hundreds of thousands of distinct CDR3 sequences, roughly 23% of them appearing once. CDR1 LGHNA and CDR2 YSLEER come from the germline V gene. V gave up 3 bases and J gave up 3 bases; unmatched junction bases: 5. The CDR3 runs 15 residues. The TCR was taken from a woman aged 70 to 79 with Graves' ophthalmopathy. Sequencing was performed on blood. The chain recombines TRBV4-3 with TRBJ2-7, with 10 bases identical to TRBD1. CDR3 sequence reads: CASSQDRGGIYEQYF. Written as DNA, the CDR3 is TGCGCCAGCAGCCAGGACAGGGGGGGAATCTACGAGCAGTACTTC.